The clone carrying this T cell receptor beta chain was seen ten or more times. When naive CD8 T cells were sorted, they were gated as CD8+CD4-CCR7+CD45RA+. The sample originates from a study of molecular identifiers for immune sequencing clone quantification. Study details: Five aliquots were made in replicates from the RNA of approximately 20,000 or 98,000 naive CD8 cells, and four were sequenced.

TCRdb ran MiXCR on the PCR reads and lists one entry per CDR3 protein. This sample has 55,000 to 75,000 distinct CDR3 sequences, with around 18% found just once. V shed 4 bases and J 6 bases; nucleotides not matched to a gene: 8. Germline V gene data show CDR1 as LGHNA and CDR2 as YSLEER. The CDR3 is 15 amino acids. This chain joins TRBV4-3 and TRBJ2-7; 11 bases map to TRBD2. The sample comprised naive CD8+ T cells from blood, with Jurkat cell RNA spiked in. Documented subset: FACS-sorted CD8+CD4-CCR7+CD45RA+ naive T cells. The sequence came from a human donor in good health. Some libraries in this study had Jurkat cell RNA spiked in. In DNA, the CDR3 is TGCGCCAGCAGCCCTTTAGCGGGAGGGCCGGGCGAGCAGTACTTC. This sequence encodes CASSPLAGGPGEQYF.